The rows below give T cell receptor beta chains drawn from one sample of a study of T-cell reconstitution after alpha-beta-depleted transplantation in children. TCRdb re-derived calls from the PCR reads in MiXCR, one entry per CDR3 protein. The sample lists some 280,000 distinct CDR3 sequences, about a tenth occurring once. Sequenced material: PBMCs from the stem cell graft donor, taken from the stem cell graft. All receptors come from a human donor who donated a stem cell graft to a child with SCID. CDR3s include the opening cysteine and the closing phenylalanine or tryptophan. Each record gives: J gene, D gene, clone size, V gene, CDR3 DNA, CDR3 protein. A D gene is named only where the DNA matches it firmly. Clone size is stated in some rows and not others, as once, few, many or a class when expanded.

J gene: TRBJ1-5; D gene: NA; clone size: NA; V gene: TRBV10-1; CDR3 DNA: TGCGGAGGGGAGCCCCAGCATTTT; CDR3 protein: CGGEPQHF
J gene: TRBJ2-7; D gene: NA; clone size: few; V gene: TRBV6-1; CDR3 DNA: TGTGCCAGCAGTGCAGACCGGGCCTCACAAACGAGAAGCTCCTACGAGCAGTACTTC; CDR3 protein: CASSADRASQTRSSYEQYF
J gene: TRBJ1-1; D gene: NA; clone size: many; V gene: TRBV12-3/TRBV12-4; CDR3 DNA: TGTGCCAGCAGTTTTAGGAGACCCAACACTGAAGCTTTCTTT; CDR3 protein: CASSFRRPNTEAFF
J gene: TRBJ2-2; D gene: TRBD2; clone size: NA; V gene: TRBV20-1; CDR3 DNA: TGCAGTGCTAGGGGCGGGGGGAACACCGGGGAGCTGTTTTTT; CDR3 protein: CSARGGGNTGELFF
J gene: TRBJ2-5; D gene: NA; clone size: few; V gene: TRBV5-1; CDR3 DNA: TGCGCCAGCAGCTTGGTCCCCGGGCAAAGAGAGACCCAGTACTTC; CDR3 protein: CASSLVPGQRETQYF
J gene: TRBJ2-2; D gene: NA; clone size: few; V gene: TRBV5-6; CDR3 DNA: TGTGCCAGCAGCCCCACTTCGAACACCGGGGAGCTGTTTTTT; CDR3 protein: CASSPTSNTGELFF
J gene: TRBJ1-2; D gene: TRBD1; clone size: few; V gene: TRBV29-1; CDR3 DNA: TGCAGCGTTGCCCCTTCGACAGGGGGCCATGGCTACACCTTC; CDR3 protein: CSVAPSTGGHGYTF
J gene: TRBJ2-7; D gene: NA; clone size: many; V gene: TRBV6-1; CDR3 DNA: TGTGCCAGCAGTCCCCTCGGCCTATCCTACGAGCAGTACTTC; CDR3 protein: CASSPLGLSYEQYF
J gene: TRBJ2-1; D gene: NA; clone size: NA; V gene: TRBV12-3/TRBV12-4; CDR3 DNA: TGTGCCAGCAGTTTAGCGGGGGGCGAGGGGAATGAGCAGTTCTTC; CDR3 protein: CASSLAGGEGNEQFF
J gene: TRBJ2-7; D gene: NA; clone size: few; V gene: TRBV9; CDR3 DNA: TGTGCCAGCAGCGCAGGACCCCCGGCCACCTACGAGCAGTACTTC; CDR3 protein: CASSAGPPATYEQYF
J gene: TRBJ2-5; D gene: NA; clone size: NA; V gene: TRBV29-1; CDR3 DNA: TGCAGCGTTGTTCGAGAGAATACCTATCAAGAGACCCAGTACTTC; CDR3 protein: CSVVRENTYQETQYF
J gene: TRBJ2-3; D gene: NA; clone size: many; V gene: TRBV10-3; CDR3 DNA: TGTGCCATCAGTGAGATGACACGTGCTAGCACAGATACGCAGTATTTT; CDR3 protein: CAISEMTRASTDTQYF
J gene: TRBJ1-1; D gene: NA; clone size: few; V gene: TRBV15; CDR3 DNA: TGTGCCACCAGCAGACCGTCAGGGATGAACACTGAAGCTTTCTTT; CDR3 protein: CATSRPSGMNTEAFF
J gene: TRBJ1-2; D gene: NA; clone size: NA; V gene: TRBV29-1; CDR3 DNA: TGCAGCGTTGAATTCAGACAGCGGGTCTATGGCTACACCTTC; CDR3 protein: CSVEFRQRVYGYTF
J gene: TRBJ2-1; D gene: NA; clone size: many; V gene: TRBV10-3; CDR3 DNA: TGTGCCATCAGTGAGATGAGTCAGCAGTTCTTC; CDR3 protein: CAISEMSQQFF
J gene: TRBJ2-3; D gene: NA; clone size: many; V gene: TRBV10-3; CDR3 DNA: TGTGCCATCAGTGACGGGACCGTTAGCACAGATACGCAGTATTTT; CDR3 protein: CAISDGTVSTDTQYF
J gene: TRBJ1-3; D gene: TRBD1; clone size: few; V gene: TRBV5-1; CDR3 DNA: TGCGCCAGCAGCGGACCACAGGGGGGACGAAACACCATATATTTT; CDR3 protein: CASSGPQGGRNTIYF
J gene: TRBJ1-6; D gene: NA; clone size: few; V gene: TRBV27; CDR3 DNA: TGTGCCAGCAGTTCCGCGAATCCACCCCTCCACTTT; CDR3 protein: CASSSANPPLHF
J gene: TRBJ2-7; D gene: NA; clone size: few; V gene: TRBV12-3/TRBV12-4; CDR3 DNA: TGTGCCAGCAGTTTATACGGCGGAGGGATCTACGAGCAGTACTTC; CDR3 protein: CASSLYGGGIYEQYF
J gene: TRBJ2-7; D gene: TRBD1; clone size: many; V gene: TRBV5-1; CDR3 DNA: TGCGCCAGCAGCCCCCGTCCCGGGACAGGGACATTTGACTCTGAGCAGTACTTC; CDR3 protein: CASSPRPGTGTFDSEQYF
J gene: TRBJ2-5; D gene: NA; clone size: NA; V gene: TRBV5-5; CDR3 DNA: TGTGCCAGCAGCTTCGGAAGTCAAGAGACCGAGTACTTC; CDR3 protein: CASSFGSQETEYF
J gene: TRBJ2-1; D gene: NA; clone size: NA; V gene: TRBV7-9; CDR3 DNA: TGTGCCAGCTTGAGGGAAGTATCCTACAATGAGCAGTTCTTC; CDR3 protein: CASLREVSYNEQFF
J gene: TRBJ2-5; D gene: TRBD1; clone size: few; V gene: TRBV12-5; CDR3 DNA: TGTGCTAGTGGTAAGGACAGGGGACAAGAGACCCAGTACTTC; CDR3 protein: CASGKDRGQETQYF
J gene: TRBJ1-2; D gene: NA; clone size: NA; V gene: TRBV7-2; CDR3 DNA: TGTGCCAGCAGCTTAAGGCAGACTAGGGGCTACACCTTC; CDR3 protein: CASSLRQTRGYTF
J gene: TRBJ2-7; D gene: TRBD1; clone size: NA; V gene: TRBV20-1; CDR3 DNA: TGCAGTGCTAGGATCCGGGACAGGGGAACCTACGAGCAGTACTTC; CDR3 protein: CSARIRDRGTYEQYF
J gene: TRBJ2-3; D gene: NA; clone size: few; V gene: TRBV20-1; CDR3 DNA: TGCAGTGCTAACGACGTTAGCACAGATACGCAGTATTTT; CDR3 protein: CSANDVSTDTQYF
J gene: TRBJ2-5; D gene: TRBD2; clone size: many; V gene: TRBV24-1; CDR3 DNA: TGTGCCACCAGTGACCCGAGCGGGGGACAAGAGACCCAGTACTTC; CDR3 protein: CATSDPSGGQETQYF
J gene: TRBJ2-7; D gene: NA; clone size: many; V gene: TRBV15; CDR3 DNA: TGTGCCACCAGCAGATCGCCTGGTGGACAGCACACCTACGAGCAGTACTTC; CDR3 protein: CATSRSPGGQHTYEQYF
J gene: TRBJ2-7; D gene: NA; clone size: few; V gene: TRBV7-6; CDR3 DNA: TGTGCCAGCAGCTTATGGGGGGCAGCGGACGAGCAGTACTTC; CDR3 protein: CASSLWGAADEQYF
J gene: TRBJ1-1; D gene: TRBD1; clone size: NA; V gene: TRBV20-1; CDR3 DNA: TGCAGTGCTAGAGCCGGGACAGGGGGCGGCACTGAAGCTTTCTTT; CDR3 protein: CSARAGTGGGTEAFF
J gene: TRBJ1-5; D gene: NA; clone size: many; V gene: TRBV7-9; CDR3 DNA: TGTGCCAGCACTCGGGGGGACGCGGGTCAGCCCCAGCATTTT; CDR3 protein: CASTRGDAGQPQHF
J gene: TRBJ1-1; D gene: NA; clone size: NA; V gene: TRBV27; CDR3 DNA: TGTGCCGTCCACAGGGACACTGAAGCTTTCTTT; CDR3 protein: CAVHRDTEAFF
J gene: TRBJ2-3; D gene: TRBD1; clone size: many; V gene: TRBV12-3/TRBV12-4; CDR3 DNA: TGTGCCAGCAGACAGGGACAGGGGGCGACAGATACGCAGTATTTT; CDR3 protein: CASRQGQGATDTQYF
J gene: TRBJ1-1; D gene: NA; clone size: many; V gene: TRBV12-3/TRBV12-4; CDR3 DNA: TGTGCCAGCAGTTGGGGACGGACGAACACTGAAGCTTTCTTT; CDR3 protein: CASSWGRTNTEAFF
J gene: TRBJ2-5; D gene: NA; clone size: NA; V gene: TRBV9; CDR3 DNA: TGTGCCAGCAGCCCGGGACTCCTACTAAACCCCGAGACCCAGTACTTC; CDR3 protein: CASSPGLLLNPETQYF
J gene: TRBJ2-3; D gene: NA; clone size: NA; V gene: TRBV7-8; CDR3 DNA: TGTGCCAGCGGGTCAGGGTTAGGGATCACAGATACGCAGTATTTT; CDR3 protein: CASGSGLGITDTQYF
J gene: TRBJ1-1; D gene: TRBD1; clone size: few; V gene: TRBV27; CDR3 DNA: TGTGCCAGCAGACGCGGACAGGGAGACACTGAAGCTTTCTTT; CDR3 protein: CASRRGQGDTEAFF
J gene: TRBJ2-7; D gene: TRBD1; clone size: NA; V gene: TRBV6-5; CDR3 DNA: TGTGCCAGCAGTTACTCGGCTACAGGGGGCAAGTACGAGCAGTACTTC; CDR3 protein: CASSYSATGGKYEQYF
J gene: TRBJ1-2; D gene: NA; clone size: few; V gene: TRBV28; CDR3 DNA: TGTGCCAGCCACGCGACCGGGGGGCTCGACTATGGCTACACCTTC; CDR3 protein: CASHATGGLDYGYTF
J gene: TRBJ2-1; D gene: TRBD1; clone size: few; V gene: TRBV20-1; CDR3 DNA: TGCAGTGCTAGAACCCCCGGGACAGGCAGGTTTCATGAGCAGTTCTTC; CDR3 protein: CSARTPGTGRFHEQFF
J gene: TRBJ2-2; D gene: NA; clone size: many; V gene: TRBV11-3; CDR3 DNA: TGTGCCAGCAGCTTAGATCTAGTCGGGGAGCTGTTTTTT; CDR3 protein: CASSLDLVGELFF
J gene: TRBJ2-1; D gene: NA; clone size: NA; V gene: TRBV5-1; CDR3 DNA: TGCGCCAGCAGCTTGGTAGGCCAGACCCTTGAGCAGTTCTTC; CDR3 protein: CASSLVGQTLEQFF
J gene: TRBJ1-6; D gene: NA; clone size: few; V gene: TRBV12-3/TRBV12-4; CDR3 DNA: TGTGCCAGCAGAAGAGACATTTCAAGCTCCTATAATTCACCCCTCCACTTT; CDR3 protein: CASRRDISSSYNSPLHF
J gene: TRBJ2-1; D gene: NA; clone size: NA; V gene: TRBV5-1; CDR3 DNA: TGCGCCAGCAGCTTGCCCCCCGCTAGCGAGGAGGCCCGCTCCTACAATGAGCAGTTCTTC; CDR3 protein: CASSLPPASEEARSYNEQFF
J gene: TRBJ2-7; D gene: NA; clone size: few; V gene: TRBV10-3; CDR3 DNA: TGTGCCATCAGTGAGTCTCTAGCGAAGGACAAGTACGAGCAGTACTTC; CDR3 protein: CAISESLAKDKYEQYF
J gene: TRBJ2-5; D gene: NA; clone size: NA; V gene: TRBV29-1; CDR3 DNA: TGCAGCGTTGAAAAGGGGACATCTAGAGCAGAGACCCAGTACTTC; CDR3 protein: CSVEKGTSRAETQYF
J gene: TRBJ1-5; D gene: NA; clone size: few; V gene: TRBV9; CDR3 DNA: TGTGCCAGCAGCGCCGGACAGATGATCGGGCCCCAGCATTTT; CDR3 protein: CASSAGQMIGPQHF
J gene: TRBJ2-1; D gene: TRBD1; clone size: NA; V gene: TRBV5-1; CDR3 DNA: TGCGCCAGCAGCTTGGTTCCGGGACAGCAGTACAATGAGCAGTTCTTC; CDR3 protein: CASSLVPGQQYNEQFF
J gene: TRBJ2-5; D gene: TRBD1; clone size: NA; V gene: TRBV12-3/TRBV12-4; CDR3 DNA: TGTGCCACCAAACCCGGGACAGGCCAAGAGACCCAGTACTTC; CDR3 protein: CATKPGTGQETQYF
J gene: TRBJ2-7; D gene: TRBD2; clone size: many; V gene: TRBV12-3/TRBV12-4; CDR3 DNA: TGTGCCAGCAGGTCCGGACTAGACGAGCAGTACTTC; CDR3 protein: CASRSGLDEQYF
J gene: TRBJ2-6; D gene: NA; clone size: NA; V gene: TRBV7-7; CDR3 DNA: TGTGCCAGCAGCTCCGGGGACGGCTCTGGGGCCAACGTCCTGACTTTC; CDR3 protein: CASSSGDGSGANVLTF
J gene: TRBJ1-1; D gene: NA; clone size: NA; V gene: TRBV6-6; CDR3 DNA: TGTGCCAGCAGTTTCCGGGACGCCGCTTTCTTT; CDR3 protein: CASSFRDAAFF
J gene: TRBJ2-1; D gene: TRBD2; clone size: many; V gene: TRBV6-4; CDR3 DNA: TGTGCCAGCAGTGACACTAGCGGGGGGTACAATGAGCAGTTCTTC; CDR3 protein: CASSDTSGGYNEQFF
J gene: TRBJ1-6; D gene: NA; clone size: NA; V gene: TRBV7-2; CDR3 DNA: TGTGCCAGCAGGGAGGGGCGTATTTCACCCCTCCACTTT; CDR3 protein: CASREGRISPLHF